This note documents a single T cell receptor beta chain sequence. The target antigen is unknown. This CDR3 has 17 amino acids. The V gene's germline CDR1 is LNHDA and CDR2 SQIVND (reference sequence). The V end was cut by 3 bases, the J end by 0 bases, with 12 bases between. This specimen belongs to a study of CD8+ T cells in alopecia areata. RNA was extracted and reverse transcribed into cDNA as the sequencing template. Method: immunoSEQ multiplex PCR; TCRdb's copy keeps in-frame clones and lacks some. The sample contains 250,000 to 300,000 clones, nearly 60% of which appear only once. Whole-study findings and limits: There were many expanded lesional clones persisting in scalp and blood during tofacitinib.

As to treatment: oral pan-JAK inhibitor, 5-10 mg twice daily. The material sequenced was CD4+ T cells sorted from blood, taken at week 24, from a patient treated with tofacitinib. The clonotype was recovered from a human donor with alopecia areata. This chain connects TRBV19 to TRBJ2-6; no definite D call. The CDR3 protein is CASSIYRPDSGANVLTF. The DNA of the CDR3 is TGTGCCAGTAGTATTTACAGACCCGACTCTGGGGCCAACGTCCTGACTTTC.